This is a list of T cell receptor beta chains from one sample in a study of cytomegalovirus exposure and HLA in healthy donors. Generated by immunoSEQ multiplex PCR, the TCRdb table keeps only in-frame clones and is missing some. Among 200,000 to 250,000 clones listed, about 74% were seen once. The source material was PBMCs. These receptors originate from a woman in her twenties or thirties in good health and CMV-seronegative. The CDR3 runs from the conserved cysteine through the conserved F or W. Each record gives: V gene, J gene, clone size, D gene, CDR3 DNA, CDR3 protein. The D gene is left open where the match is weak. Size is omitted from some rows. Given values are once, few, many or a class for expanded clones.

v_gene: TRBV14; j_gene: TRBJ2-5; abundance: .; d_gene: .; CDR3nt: TGTGCCAGCAGCCAGGGTAACAGGGTCGGGGAGACCCAGTACTTC; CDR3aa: CASSQGNRVGETQYF
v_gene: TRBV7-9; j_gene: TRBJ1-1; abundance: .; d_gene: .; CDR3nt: TGTGCCAGCAGCTTAAGCGGGAACACTGAAGCTTTCTTT; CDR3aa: CASSLSGNTEAFF
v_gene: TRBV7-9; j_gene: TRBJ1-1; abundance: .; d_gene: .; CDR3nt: TGTTCCAGCAGCTTTGGACCGGAGGGAGCTTTCTTT; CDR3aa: CSSSFGPEGAFF
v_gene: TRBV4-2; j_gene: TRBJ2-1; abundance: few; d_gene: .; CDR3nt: TGTGCCAGCAGCCAAGATGGGGCGGGGGAGCAGTTCTTC; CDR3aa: CASSQDGAGEQFF
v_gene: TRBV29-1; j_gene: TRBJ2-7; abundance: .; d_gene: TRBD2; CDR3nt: TGCAGCACCTCGGGGACTAGCGAGTACGAGCAGTACTTC; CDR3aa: CSTSGTSEYEQYF
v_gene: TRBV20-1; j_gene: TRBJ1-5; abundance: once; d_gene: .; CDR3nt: TGCAGTGCTAGAATGAACAGCTACCAGCATTTT; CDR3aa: CSARMNSYQHF
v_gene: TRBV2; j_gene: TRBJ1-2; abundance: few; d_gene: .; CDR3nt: TGTGCCAGCAGTGGAGTAGGGGGGGGCGCCGCCTATGGCTACACCTTC; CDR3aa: CASSGVGGGAAYGYTF
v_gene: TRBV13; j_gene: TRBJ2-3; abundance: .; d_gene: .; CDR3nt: TGTGCCAGCAGCCTAAGGTACCAGATGTCAGCGGATACGCAGTATTTT; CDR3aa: CASSLRYQMSADTQYF
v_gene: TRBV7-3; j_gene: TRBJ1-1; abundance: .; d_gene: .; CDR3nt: TGTGCCAGCAGCCTACAGCGGGACGGTGAAGCTTTCTTT; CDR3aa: CASSLQRDGEAFF
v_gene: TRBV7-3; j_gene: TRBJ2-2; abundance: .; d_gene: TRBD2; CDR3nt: TGTGCCAGCAGCTTAGGTGGACTAGCGGGGTCGGCCGGGGAGCTGTTTTTT; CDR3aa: CASSLGGLAGSAGELFF
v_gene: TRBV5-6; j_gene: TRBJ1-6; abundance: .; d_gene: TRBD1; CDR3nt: TGTGCCAGCAGCAAGGGACAGATGTATTCACCCCTCCACTTT; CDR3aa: CASSKGQMYSPLHF
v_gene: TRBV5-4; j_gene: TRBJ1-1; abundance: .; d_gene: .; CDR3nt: TGTGCCAGCCAGGGGAACACTGAAGCTTTCTTT; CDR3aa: CASQGNTEAFF
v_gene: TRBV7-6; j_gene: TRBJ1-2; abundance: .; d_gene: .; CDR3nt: TGTGCCAGCAGCTTATCAGGGGATGCTCACTATGGCTACACCTTC; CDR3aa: CASSLSGDAHYGYTF
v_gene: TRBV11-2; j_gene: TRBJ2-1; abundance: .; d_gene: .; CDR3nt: TGTGCCAGCAGCCAGGGATTTGACAATGAGCAGTTCTTC; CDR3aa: CASSQGFDNEQFF
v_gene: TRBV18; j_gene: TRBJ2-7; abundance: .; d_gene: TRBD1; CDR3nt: TGTGCCAGCTCACCAATGGACAGGGGGCAAGAGCAGTACTTC; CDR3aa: CASSPMDRGQEQYF
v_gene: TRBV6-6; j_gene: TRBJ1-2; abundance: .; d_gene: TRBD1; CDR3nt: TGTGCCAGCAGCCCTGGACAGGATGCGTATGGCTACACCTTC; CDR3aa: CASSPGQDAYGYTF
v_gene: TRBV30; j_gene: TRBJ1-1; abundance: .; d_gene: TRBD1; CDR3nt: TGTGCCCACGAAAGGGGGCAAGCTGAAGCTTTCTTT; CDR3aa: CAHERGQAEAFF
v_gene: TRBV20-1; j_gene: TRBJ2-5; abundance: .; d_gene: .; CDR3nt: TGCAGTGCTACGGACCAAGAGACCCAGTACTTC; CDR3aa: CSATDQETQYF
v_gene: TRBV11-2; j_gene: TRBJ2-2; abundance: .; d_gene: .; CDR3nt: TGTGCCAGCAGCTTCGTAGCGAACACCGGGGAGCTGTTTTTT; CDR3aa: CASSFVANTGELFF
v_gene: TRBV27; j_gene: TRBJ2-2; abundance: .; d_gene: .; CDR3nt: TGTGCCAGCAGTTTTATTCCGAACACCGGGGAGCTGTTTTTT; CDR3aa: CASSFIPNTGELFF
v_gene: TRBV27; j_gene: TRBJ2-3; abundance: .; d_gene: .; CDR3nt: TGTGCCAGCAGTCCCCGGGGCCGAGGGGGGGGGACAGATACGCAGTATTTT; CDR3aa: CASSPRGRGGGTDTQYF
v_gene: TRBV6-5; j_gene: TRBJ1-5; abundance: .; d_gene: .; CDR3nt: TGTGCCAGCAGTGGCCCGGGACATAAAAGTCAGCCCCAGCATTTT; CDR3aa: CASSGPGHKSQPQHF
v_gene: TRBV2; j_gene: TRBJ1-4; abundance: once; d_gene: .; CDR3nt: TGTGCCAGCAGGGGGCGGGGGCCAGAAGAACTGTTTTTT; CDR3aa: CASRGRGPEELFF
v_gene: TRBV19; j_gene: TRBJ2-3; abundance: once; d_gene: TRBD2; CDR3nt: TGTGCCAGTAGTATTGGTTCTAGCGGGGCGACCACAGATACGCAGTATTTT; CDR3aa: CASSIGSSGATTDTQYF
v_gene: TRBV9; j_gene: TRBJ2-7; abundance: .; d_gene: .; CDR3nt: TGTGCCAGCAGCGTAGCTTCAGGGTCCTACGAGCAGTACTTC; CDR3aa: CASSVASGSYEQYF
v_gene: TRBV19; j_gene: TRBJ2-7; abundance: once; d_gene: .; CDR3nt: TGTGCCAGTAGTATAGGTGGGTCCGGGAGCCTCTTCAGCTACGAGCAGTACTTC; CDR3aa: CASSIGGSGSLFSYEQYF
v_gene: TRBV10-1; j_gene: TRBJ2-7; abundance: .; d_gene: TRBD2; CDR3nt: TGCGCCATCAGCGAGGTCATAAGGACTAGCGGGAACTCCTACGAGCAGTACTTC; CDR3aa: CAISEVIRTSGNSYEQYF
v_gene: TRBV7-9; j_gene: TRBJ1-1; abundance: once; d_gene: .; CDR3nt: TGTTCCAGCAGCCTCGACGGGGACACTGAAGCTTTCTTT; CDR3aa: CSSSLDGDTEAFF